Below, one TCR beta chain is given with its context. Original handling: Estimation of nucleated cell counts was performed using reference gene primer amplification. Libraries were prepared by immunoSEQ multiplex PCR; TCRdb keeps only in-frame clonotypes and omits some of them. The V and J calls and clone size were taken over from that table, and D and trimming were inferred from the DNA. Of more than 95,000 clones listed, roughly 80% are singletons. This sample stems from a study of blood T cell repertoires in COVID-19. Turning to the study itself: From the United States, Italy and Spain came samples of acute and convalescent COVID-19. The cDNA or gDNA used as material had been derived from T cells, B-cell-depleted T cells, or PBMCs.

Germline lookup yields CDR1 SGHKS and CDR2 YYEKEE (reference sequence). V was pared by 4 bases and J by 0 bases, with 11 bases between. The CDR3 has 15 residues. This TCR came from a man between 65 and 85 years old with acute or convalescent COVID-19. Sequencing was carried out using peripheral blood. The V and J genes are TRBV5-5 and TRBJ1-3; D is perhaps TRBD1 (5 bases). The CDR3 loop reads CASSRDGGSGNTIYF. The DNA of the CDR3 is TGTGCCAGCAGCCGGGACGGGGGCTCTGGAAACACCATATATTTT.